This TCR beta chain originates from a study of blood T cell repertoires in COVID-19. Study background: Both acute and convalescent COVID-19 samples were obtained from the United States, Italy and Spain. PBMCs, B-cell-depleted T cells, or T cells were the source of the cDNA or gDNA that made up the material.

The authors' processing: Reference gene primer amplification in the assay estimated nucleated cell counts. Libraries were prepared by immunoSEQ multiplex PCR; TCRdb keeps only in-frame clonotypes and omits some of them. V and J calls and clone size are copied from that table; D and trimming were computed from the DNA. In the table there are tens of thousands of clones, 80% to 95% of which are singletons. This CDR3 has 14 amino acids. CDR1 and CDR2 (germline): LGHDT, YNNKEL (reference sequence). Trimming shortened V by 1 base and J by 10 bases, and 13 bases separated the two germline ends. The sample consisted of peripheral blood. V gene TRBV3-1 (or the pseudogene TRBV3-2) combines with J gene TRBJ1-4; no clear D. The receptor was derived from a man older than 75 with acute or convalescent COVID-19. The CDR3: CASSQGGPSGKLFF. The CDR3, as DNA: TGTGCCAGCAGCCAAGGCGGTCCTTCTGGAAAACTGTTTTTT.